This entry features one T cell receptor (beta chain) sequence. The CDR3 extends over 14 amino acids. Trimming shortened V by 2 bases and J by 5 bases, and 9 bases separated the two germline ends. The germline V gene encodes CDR1 KGHDR and CDR2 SFDVKD. Assay: immunoSEQ multiplex PCR; the TCRdb copy retains only in-frame clones and omits some. This sample carries 150,000 to 190,000 clones, more than 85% of them seen once, and the ten largest clones take approximately 2.3%. These data originate in a study of blood T cell repertoires in COVID-19. V is TRBV24-1 and J is TRBJ2-1, with unresolved D. What was sequenced was peripheral blood. This TCR was recovered from a woman between 70 and 85 years old with acute or convalescent COVID-19. The CDR3, as DNA: TGTGCCACCAGTGATTCCAGACACCACAATGAGCAGTTCTTC. Its protein is CATSDSRHHNEQFF.